A selection of T cell receptor beta chains follows, all from one sample in a study of immune heterogeneity within non-small cell lung tumors. TCRdb independently ran MiXCR on the multiplex PCR reads; one entry per CDR3 protein. The data show 9,000 to 10,000 distinct CDR3 sequences, 25% to 40% seen once. Sequenced input: lung tumor tissue. These receptors all come from a man aged 60-69 years with non-small cell lung cancer. Both conserved end residues are part of each CDR3. A D gene is named only where the DNA matches it firmly. Clone size is shown for a subset of rows, as once, few, many or a class of expanded clone.

v_call: TRBV30
j_call: TRBJ1-3
d_call: NA
clone_size: many
cdr3_nt: TGTGCCTGGAGTAGTTGGGGTAGCTCTGGAAACACCATATATTTT
cdr3_aa: CAWSSWGSSGNTIYF

v_call: TRBV19
j_call: TRBJ1-2
d_call: NA
clone_size: medium-sized
cdr3_nt: TGTGCCAGTAGTATGGAGGCAGGACGTGGTGGCTACACCTTC
cdr3_aa: CASSMEAGRGGYTF

v_call: TRBV13
j_call: TRBJ2-7
d_call: TRBD2
clone_size: many
cdr3_nt: TGTGCCAGCAGCTTAGGAGGCGGGAGGGCCACCTACGAGCAGTACTTC
cdr3_aa: CASSLGGGRATYEQYF

v_call: TRBV6-2/TRBV6-3
j_call: TRBJ2-2
d_call: TRBD1
clone_size: NA
cdr3_nt: TGTGCCAGCAGTTACGACAGGGGCACCGGGGAGCTGTTTTTT
cdr3_aa: CASSYDRGTGELFF

v_call: TRBV3-1
j_call: TRBJ1-1
d_call: TRBD1
clone_size: NA
cdr3_nt: TGTGCCAGCAGCCATAAGGACAGGGCTGAAGCTTTCTTT
cdr3_aa: CASSHKDRAEAFF

v_call: TRBV7-2
j_call: TRBJ2-7
d_call: NA
clone_size: NA
cdr3_nt: TGTGCCAGCAGCTTAGATCCTGGGTTTCAGGGGAACTCCTACGAGCAGTACTTC
cdr3_aa: CASSLDPGFQGNSYEQYF

v_call: TRBV7-9
j_call: TRBJ1-2
d_call: TRBD1
clone_size: many
cdr3_nt: TGTGCCAGCAGCTTACGGTCAACAGGGGGGGATACTAACTATGGCTACACCTTC
cdr3_aa: CASSLRSTGGDTNYGYTF

v_call: TRBV6-4
j_call: TRBJ2-5
d_call: TRBD2
clone_size: NA
cdr3_nt: TGTGCCAGCAGTTACGCGGGGGGAGAGACCCAGTACTTC
cdr3_aa: CASSYAGGETQYF

v_call: TRBV19
j_call: TRBJ1-1
d_call: NA
clone_size: many
cdr3_nt: TGTGCCAGTACCCTAAAGGGGGGGAAAACTGAAGCTTTCTTT
cdr3_aa: CASTLKGGKTEAFF

v_call: TRBV28
j_call: TRBJ2-5
d_call: TRBD2
clone_size: many
cdr3_nt: TGTGCCAGCAGTTTATTTACTAGCGGGAGGGCCCAGCAAGAGACCCAGTACTTC
cdr3_aa: CASSLFTSGRAQQETQYF

v_call: TRBV30
j_call: TRBJ2-3
d_call: NA
clone_size: medium-sized
cdr3_nt: TGTGCCTGGAGTGTACAAGATACGCAGTATTTT
cdr3_aa: CAWSVQDTQYF

v_call: TRBV5-1
j_call: TRBJ2-7
d_call: TRBD2
clone_size: medium-sized
cdr3_nt: TGCGCCAGCAGTACAACCGGGACTACCAACCGCTACGAGCAGTACTTC
cdr3_aa: CASSTTGTTNRYEQYF

v_call: TRBV7-9
j_call: TRBJ2-1
d_call: NA
clone_size: few
cdr3_nt: TGTGCCAGCAGCTTATCCGGGGAGACCTACAATGAGCAGTTCTTC
cdr3_aa: CASSLSGETYNEQFF

v_call: TRBV2
j_call: TRBJ2-7
d_call: NA
clone_size: NA
cdr3_nt: TGTGCCAGCAGCGCCTCCTACGAGCAGTACTTC
cdr3_aa: CASSASYEQYF

v_call: TRBV5-1
j_call: TRBJ2-2
d_call: NA
clone_size: many
cdr3_nt: TGCGCCAGCAGCTTCGGTCAGCTTAACACCGGGGAGCTGTTTTTT
cdr3_aa: CASSFGQLNTGELFF

v_call: TRBV20-1
j_call: TRBJ2-7
d_call: TRBD2
clone_size: many
cdr3_nt: TGCAGTGCTAGTTGGCCTAGCGGGAGTACCTGGCACGAGCAGTACTTC
cdr3_aa: CSASWPSGSTWHEQYF

v_call: TRBV4-1
j_call: TRBJ2-7
d_call: NA
clone_size: NA
cdr3_nt: TGCGCCAGCAGCCAAGTCCAGGGTTCCCGCGAGCAGTACTTC
cdr3_aa: CASSQVQGSREQYF

v_call: TRBV7-9
j_call: TRBJ2-2
d_call: NA
clone_size: many
cdr3_nt: TGTGCCAGCAGCTCCAACCGGGGGACAGAGAACACCGGGGAGCTGTTTTTT
cdr3_aa: CASSSNRGTENTGELFF

v_call: TRBV5-1
j_call: TRBJ2-2
d_call: TRBD2
clone_size: many
cdr3_nt: TGCGCCAGCAGACGGGAGGGCCAATCGGGGGAGCTGTTTTTT
cdr3_aa: CASRREGQSGELFF

v_call: TRBV7-9
j_call: TRBJ1-3
d_call: NA
clone_size: medium-sized
cdr3_nt: TGTGCCAGCAGCTTAGGTGGTGTTACTGGAAACACCATATATTTT
cdr3_aa: CASSLGGVTGNTIYF

v_call: TRBV5-4
j_call: TRBJ2-1
d_call: TRBD2
clone_size: NA
cdr3_nt: TGTGCCAGCAGCTCCGGACTAGCGGGAGTTGAGCAGTTCTTC
cdr3_aa: CASSSGLAGVEQFF

v_call: TRBV12-3/TRBV12-4
j_call: TRBJ2-1
d_call: TRBD2
clone_size: NA
cdr3_nt: TGTGCCAGCAGTCGGTTAGGGACTAGCGTCCGCTCCTACAATGAGCAGTTCTTC
cdr3_aa: CASSRLGTSVRSYNEQFF

v_call: TRBV7-2
j_call: TRBJ1-1
d_call: TRBD1
clone_size: many
cdr3_nt: TGTGCCAGCAGTTTACCCTCCGGGACAGGGGAGACTGAAGCTTTCTTT
cdr3_aa: CASSLPSGTGETEAFF

v_call: TRBV5-8
j_call: TRBJ2-5
d_call: NA
clone_size: few
cdr3_nt: TGTGCCAGCAGCCCGGAAGGAGGGTGGCACGAGACCCAGTACTTC
cdr3_aa: CASSPEGGWHETQYF

v_call: TRBV20-1
j_call: TRBJ2-6
d_call: NA
clone_size: large
cdr3_nt: TGCAGTGCTAGGTCTGCCTCTGGGGCCAACGTCCTGACTTTC
cdr3_aa: CSARSASGANVLTF

v_call: TRBV6-2/TRBV6-3
j_call: TRBJ1-1
d_call: TRBD1
clone_size: NA
cdr3_nt: TGTGCCAGCAGTTACCGCCTCCCGGGACAGGGGGCGCGTAACACTGAAGCTTTCTTT
cdr3_aa: CASSYRLPGQGARNTEAFF

v_call: TRBV6-1
j_call: TRBJ2-5
d_call: NA
clone_size: NA
cdr3_nt: TGTGCCAGCCTCGATACCTTTTTGGAGACCCAGTACTTC
cdr3_aa: CASLDTFLETQYF

v_call: TRBV6-2/TRBV6-3
j_call: TRBJ2-7
d_call: TRBD2
clone_size: NA
cdr3_nt: TGTGCCAGCAGTTACTCGGGCGGGGGGGGAAGCTACGAGCAGTACTTC
cdr3_aa: CASSYSGGGGSYEQYF

v_call: TRBV15
j_call: TRBJ2-3
d_call: NA
clone_size: NA
cdr3_nt: TGTGCCACCAGCAGCCTGGCAGGGGCAGTGGATACGCAGTATTTT
cdr3_aa: CATSSLAGAVDTQYF

v_call: TRBV20-1
j_call: TRBJ2-1
d_call: TRBD2
clone_size: NA
cdr3_nt: TGCAGTGCTAGGAGAGCGGGGCGAAACTACAATGAGCAGTTCTTC
cdr3_aa: CSARRAGRNYNEQFF

v_call: TRBV15
j_call: TRBJ1-4
d_call: NA
clone_size: many
cdr3_nt: TGTGCCACCAGCAGAGATCGTCAGCGGAATGAAAAACTGTTTTTT
cdr3_aa: CATSRDRQRNEKLFF

v_call: TRBV5-1
j_call: TRBJ2-3
d_call: TRBD1
clone_size: medium-sized
cdr3_nt: TGCGCCAGCAGCTTGGGACAGGGGAATACAGATACGCAGTATTTT
cdr3_aa: CASSLGQGNTDTQYF

v_call: TRBV4-1
j_call: TRBJ2-5
d_call: NA
clone_size: many
cdr3_nt: TGCGCCAGCAGCCAAGGGGCAGGAGGAACCAAAGAGACCCAGTACTTC
cdr3_aa: CASSQGAGGTKETQYF

v_call: TRBV6-2/TRBV6-3
j_call: TRBJ2-7
d_call: TRBD2
clone_size: medium-sized
cdr3_nt: TGTGCCAGCAGTTCCGGACTAGCGAAGTACTTC
cdr3_aa: CASSSGLAKYF

v_call: TRBV10-3
j_call: TRBJ2-7
d_call: TRBD2
clone_size: many
cdr3_nt: TGTGCCATCAGTGAGTATAGCGGGGGCTACGAGCAGTACTTC
cdr3_aa: CAISEYSGGYEQYF

v_call: TRBV9
j_call: TRBJ1-6
d_call: TRBD1
clone_size: many
cdr3_nt: TGTGCCAGCAGCGTGACAGGGAACTCCTATAATTCACCCCTCCACTTT
cdr3_aa: CASSVTGNSYNSPLHF

v_call: TRBV3-1
j_call: TRBJ1-1
d_call: NA
clone_size: few
cdr3_nt: TGTGCCAGCAGCCCCCCGGGGGGGCGAAACACTGAAGCTTTCTTT
cdr3_aa: CASSPPGGRNTEAFF

v_call: TRBV24-1
j_call: TRBJ1-6
d_call: NA
clone_size: many
cdr3_nt: TGTGCCACCAGTTTTCTCAGGCCACGGCCTAATTCACCCCTCCACTTT
cdr3_aa: CATSFLRPRPNSPLHF

v_call: TRBV28
j_call: TRBJ1-4
d_call: NA
clone_size: medium-sized
cdr3_nt: TGTGCCAGCACTTACGGCGCAACTAATGAAAAACTGTTTTTT
cdr3_aa: CASTYGATNEKLFF

v_call: TRBV5-1
j_call: TRBJ1-3
d_call: TRBD1
clone_size: NA
cdr3_nt: TGCGCCAGCAGCTTGTCAGGGGGTGGAAACACCATATATTTT
cdr3_aa: CASSLSGGGNTIYF

v_call: TRBV9
j_call: TRBJ2-3
d_call: NA
clone_size: NA
cdr3_nt: TGTGCCAGCAGCGTAGAAGCGTCCTACACAGATACGCAGTATTTT
cdr3_aa: CASSVEASYTDTQYF

v_call: TRBV20-1
j_call: TRBJ2-5
d_call: NA
clone_size: few
cdr3_nt: TGCAGTGCTAGAGAACAGACCCAGACCCAGTACTTC
cdr3_aa: CSAREQTQTQYF

v_call: TRBV20-1
j_call: TRBJ2-7
d_call: NA
clone_size: medium-sized
cdr3_nt: TGCAGTGCTAGTAAGAGGATCGAGCAGTACTTC
cdr3_aa: CSASKRIEQYF

v_call: TRBV4-2
j_call: TRBJ2-7
d_call: NA
clone_size: many
cdr3_nt: TGTGCCAGCAGCCAAGATTCGACGGGAGAGTACGAGCAGTACTTC
cdr3_aa: CASSQDSTGEYEQYF

v_call: TRBV12-3/TRBV12-4
j_call: TRBJ1-1
d_call: NA
clone_size: medium-sized
cdr3_nt: TGTGCCAGCAGTCAAGACAGGAACACTGAAGCTTTCTTT
cdr3_aa: CASSQDRNTEAFF

v_call: TRBV30
j_call: TRBJ2-5
d_call: NA
clone_size: many
cdr3_nt: TGTGCCTGGAGTATAGAGTACCAAGAGACCCAGTACTTC
cdr3_aa: CAWSIEYQETQYF

v_call: TRBV7-9
j_call: TRBJ2-1
d_call: TRBD2
clone_size: medium-sized
cdr3_nt: TGTGCCAGCAGCTCGGACGCGGGGACTAGCGGGAACAATGAGCAGTTCTTC
cdr3_aa: CASSSDAGTSGNNEQFF

v_call: TRBV7-9
j_call: TRBJ2-2
d_call: TRBD1
clone_size: NA
cdr3_nt: TGTGCCAGCAGCGAAAACAGGGGGCGGAACACCGGGGAGCTGTTTTTT
cdr3_aa: CASSENRGRNTGELFF

v_call: TRBV10-3
j_call: TRBJ1-2
d_call: NA
clone_size: many
cdr3_nt: TGTGCCATCAGTGAGCTAGGAGGGCTTATCAACTATGGCTACACCTTC
cdr3_aa: CAISELGGLINYGYTF

v_call: TRBV2
j_call: TRBJ2-7
d_call: TRBD1
clone_size: NA
cdr3_nt: TGTGCCGCCCGTGGGACAGGGGTCGTCCACGAGCAGTACTTC
cdr3_aa: CAARGTGVVHEQYF

v_call: TRBV11-2
j_call: TRBJ2-7
d_call: NA
clone_size: NA
cdr3_nt: TGTGCCAGCAGCTTAGACCGGGACCTGGCTCAAGAGCAGTACTTC
cdr3_aa: CASSLDRDLAQEQYF

v_call: TRBV14
j_call: TRBJ2-1
d_call: NA
clone_size: NA
cdr3_nt: TGTGCCAGCAGCCAAGCGGGGAGTCCCAACAATGAGCAGTTCTTC
cdr3_aa: CASSQAGSPNNEQFF

v_call: TRBV6-1
j_call: TRBJ2-7
d_call: TRBD1
clone_size: NA
cdr3_nt: TGTGCCAGCAGCCGGGACAGGGCGACCTACGAGCAGTACTTC
cdr3_aa: CASSRDRATYEQYF

v_call: TRBV7-8
j_call: TRBJ2-2
d_call: NA
clone_size: many
cdr3_nt: TGTGCCAGCAGCTTAGTAGGGGCTTCCCATCCCGGGGAGCTGTTTTTT
cdr3_aa: CASSLVGASHPGELFF

v_call: TRBV5-1
j_call: TRBJ2-4
d_call: TRBD1
clone_size: many
cdr3_nt: TGCGCCAGCAGCTTGAGGGGACAGGGGCTAAACATTCAGTACTTC
cdr3_aa: CASSLRGQGLNIQYF